The 30 T cell receptor beta chains reported below all come from one sample, sequenced in a study of glioma-infiltrating T cells after dendritic cell vaccination. The protocol was immunoSEQ multiplex PCR, while the TCRdb copy is restricted to in-frame clones and leaves out a portion. The sample has 75,000 to 95,000 clones; approximately 78% are singletons. Regarding time point: after dendritic cell vaccination, including at tumor progression/relapse. Material: blood, obtained after dendritic cell vaccination. The receptors come from a human donor with glioblastoma.

DNA for the CDR3: TGCAGCGAACAGGGGGCGGGCGGCTACACCTTC. Translated: CSEQGAGGYTF. The chain recombines TRBV29-1 with TRBJ1-2; 9 nucleotides align to TRBD1. The junction had 5 bases not matched to a gene; V was cut back by 7 bases and J by 8 bases. Germline-derived CDR1 and CDR2 are SQVTM and ANQGSEA. The CDR3 contains 11 residues.

The V gene is TRBV7-9, the J gene TRBJ2-1; D gene ambiguous. The CDR3 runs 19 residues. Per germline, CDR1 SEHNR and CDR2 FQNEAQ (reference sequence). Trimming left V 2 bases short and J 0 bases short, with 20 bases between. The CDR3 DNA is TGTGCCAGCAGCTTACAAACTCAGAATTTCCGCGGCTCCTACAATGAGCAGTTCTTC. Its protein is CASSLQTQNFRGSYNEQFF.

The chain joins TRBV9 to TRBJ2-5; weak D call: TRBD1 (7 bases). CDR1 SGDLS and CDR2 YYNGEE come from the germline V gene. The CDR3 contains 15 residues. V was pared by 0 bases and J by 5 bases, with 14 bases between. The CDR3 DNA reads as TGTGCCAGCAGCGTAGATGGCAGGGGGGTCGAGACCCAGTACTTC. Translation gives CASSVDGRGVETQYF.

The J gene is TRBJ2-2, the V gene TRBV27; TRBD2 agrees at 11 bases. The germline CDR1 and CDR2 sequences are MNHEY and SMNVEV (reference sequence). The CDR3 is 15 residues long. The J segment lost 7 bases and the V segment lost 6 bases, leaving 7 bases of the junction unmatched. The CDR3 protein is CASRVAGGGNGELFF. CDR3 DNA: TGTGCCAGCAGAGTAGCGGGAGGGGGAAACGGGGAGCTGTTTTTT.

The CDR3 coding sequence is TGTGCCAGCAGCTTGGCCGGGGGGGCCGGGGGGCAAGAGACCCAGTACTTC. This encodes CASSLAGGAGGQETQYF. The V call is TRBV5-4, the J call TRBJ2-5, with TRBD2 matching 8 bases. Trimming cost V 0 bases and J 2 bases; bases outside gene matches: 9. This CDR3 region has 17 residues. Germline CDR1 SGHNT, CDR2 YYREEE (reference sequence). The whole variable domain, remainder taken from reference TRBV5-4 and TRBJ2-5, is ETGVTQSPTHLIKTRGQQVTLRCSSQSGHNTVSWYQQALGQGPQFIFQYYREEENGRGNFPPRFSGLQFPNYSSELNVNALELDDSALYLCASSLAGGAGGQETQYFGPGTRLLVL.

This clone occurred a few times. CDR3 DNA sequence: TGCGCCAGCAGCGCGGGACAGGGGGCCTGGAATTCACCCCTCCACTTT. Protein sequence: CASSAGQGAWNSPLHF. This sequence joins TRBV5-1 and TRBJ1-6; TRBD1 matches 12 bases. Looked up from germline, CDR1 is SGHRS and CDR2 is YFSETQ. The junction had 6 bases not matched to a gene; V was cut back by 4 bases and J by 7 bases. The CDR3 contains 16 residues.

The J gene is TRBJ1-4, the V gene TRBV7-9; TRBD1 matches at 8 bases. Germline assignment: CDR1 SEHNR and CDR2 FQNEAQ (reference sequence). This CDR3 comprises 15 residues. The V gene end was trimmed by 5 bases and the J gene end by 7 bases; junction bases not matched to a gene: 9. CDR3 protein: CASSPGQGGGEKLFF. The CDR3, as DNA: TGTGCCAGCAGCCCAGGACAGGGAGGAGGTGAAAAACTGTTTTTT.

The V call is TRBV5-1, the J call TRBJ2-3; D call uncertain. The germline gives CDR1 SGHRS, CDR2 YFSETQ. CDR3 length: 12 residues. V lost 0 bases and J 4 bases, leaving 3 bases between the germline ends. CDR3 bases: TGCGCCAGCAGCTTGGCTTCAGATACGCAGTATTTT. Its translation is CASSLASDTQYF.

V usage is TRBV18 and J usage is TRBJ2-1, with D tentatively TRBD1 (5 bases). V lost 2 bases and J 8 bases, leaving 7 bases between the germline ends. CDR1 KGHSH and CDR2 LQKENI come from the germline V gene. The CDR3 spans 12 residues. As DNA, the CDR3 is TGTGCCAGCTCACCAGACAGTTATGAGCAGTTCTTC. This codes for CASSPDSYEQFF. Drawing the rest from reference TRBV18 and TRBJ2-1, the complete variable domain is NAGVMQNPRHLVRRRGQEARLRCSPMKGHSHVYWYRQLPEEGLKFMVYLQKENIIDESGMPKERFSAEFPKEGPSILRIQQVVRGDSAAYFCASSPDSYEQFFGPGTRLTVL.

This clone was counted once. The chain couples TRBV5-6 to TRBJ1-2; no clear D. Trimming left V 4 bases short and J 8 bases short, with 12 bases between. This CDR3 region has 12 residues. The germline CDR1 and CDR2 sequences are SGHDT and YYEEEE. CDR3 in amino acids: CASSGAGGGYTF. The CDR3 DNA sequence: TGTGCCAGCAGCGGCGCGGGTGGGGGCTACACCTTC.

This chain connects TRBV7-8 to TRBJ1-4; no firm D call. Germline CDR1 reads SGHVS; CDR2 reads FQNEAQ. CDR3 size: 14 residues. V was cut by 3 bases and J by 4 bases, with 9 bases left in between. DNA of the CDR3: TGTGCCAGCAGCTTGGCCCCTGGTAATGAAAAACTGTTTTTT. Residues: CASSLAPGNEKLFF.

The J gene is TRBJ2-7, the V gene TRBV10-3, with a weak D call TRBD1 (6 bases). The V end was cut by 0 bases, the J end by 6 bases, with 15 bases between. The CDR3 sequence is 15 residues long. Germline V lookup: CDR1 ENHRY, CDR2 SYGVKD. The CDR3 here is CAISESWAGVSEQYV. The CDR3 nucleotides are TGTGCCATCAGTGAGTCTTGGGCAGGGGTCTCCGAGCAGTACGTC.

This clone was seen once. The chain combines TRBV5-6 with TRBJ1-1, with TRBD1 matching 7 bases. The CDR3 is 14 residues long. CDR1 and CDR2 from the germline V gene are SGHDT and YYEEEE. Trimming removed 4 bases from V and 1 base from J; junction bases left unmatched: 4. CDR3: CASSPGQRNTEAFF. CDR3 DNA: TGTGCCAGCAGCCCGGGACAGAGGAACACTGAAGCTTTCTTT.

The chain combines TRBV7-3 with TRBJ2-2, with 7 bases that match TRBD2. V shed 3 bases and J 2 bases; nucleotides not matched to a gene: 9. From germline, CDR1 is SGHTA and CDR2 FQGTGA. The CDR3 is made up of 17 amino acids. In nucleotides, the CDR3 is TGTGCCAGCAGCTTGGCGGGCGGGAGACTCAACACCGGGGAGCTGTTTTTT. This gives the protein CASSLAGGRLNTGELFF.

This chain's CDR3 is CASSIVGGGDYGYTF. The CDR3 nucleotides read TGTGCCAGTAGTATAGTTGGAGGGGGCGACTATGGCTACACCTTC. V and J are TRBV19 and TRBJ1-2; 7 bases map to TRBD1. With V trimmed by 1 base and J by 3 bases, 5 bases remained unmatched. Per germline, CDR1 LNHDA and CDR2 SQIVND (reference sequence). The CDR3 runs to 15 residues.

This clone was detected only once. The J gene is TRBJ1-1, the V gene TRBV19; 10 bases match TRBD1. CDR1 and CDR2 from the germline V gene are LNHDA and SQIVND (reference sequence). The V and J ends lost 5 bases and 5 bases, in that order; junction bases with no gene match: 8. This CDR3 is built from 15 residues. CDR3 in DNA: TGTGCCAGTAGTCCCCAGGGACAGGGGCGGACTGAAGCTTTCTTT. This translates into CASSPQGQGRTEAFF. The variable domain in full, with the rest retrieved from reference TRBV19 and TRBJ1-1, is DGGITQSPKYLFRKEGQNVTLSCEQNLNHDAMYWYRQDPGQGLRLIYYSQIVNDFQKGDIAEGYSVSREKKESFPLTVTSAQKNPTAFYLCASSPQGQGRTEAFFGQGTRLTVV.

The rearrangement links TRBV7-3 to TRBJ1-1; TRBD1 aligns across 7 bases. The CDR3 is 13 amino acids. Germline-derived CDR1 and CDR2 are SGHTA and FQGTGA. V gave up 6 bases and J gave up 4 bases; unmatched junction bases: 5. The CDR3, as DNA: TGTGCCAGCAGTCAAGGGGGCGGCACTGAAGCTTTCTTT. Translated, it gives CASSQGGGTEAFF. Full variable domain (missing parts from reference TRBV7-3 and TRBJ1-1): GAGVSQTPSNKVTEKGKYVELRCDPISGHTALYWYRQSLGQGPEFLIYFQGTGAADDSGLPNDRFFAVRPEGSVSTLKIQRTERGDSAVYLCASSQGGGTEAFFGQGTRLTVV.

Here the CDR3 DNA reads TGTGCCAGCAGCTTCCTCCTCCCAGGGAGGACCGGGGAGCTGTTTTTT. As protein: CASSFLLPGRTGELFF. This chain joins TRBV11-2 and TRBJ2-2, with TRBD2 as a possible D gene (6 bases). Per the germline V gene, CDR1 is SGHAT and CDR2 is FQNNGV. This CDR3 has 16 residues. Trimming cost V 3 bases and J 5 bases, with 16 bases left between them.

About this clone: The same CDR3 is also encoded by other DNA sequences in this sample. The chain uses TRBV19 and TRBJ1-5, with a weak D call TRBD1 (6 bases). The CDR3 is 16 residues long. Deletions cut 4 bases from V and 4 bases from J, with 17 bases between. Germline CDR1 reads LNHDA; CDR2 reads SQIVND (reference sequence). In nucleotides, the CDR3 is TGTGCCAGTAGTACCCAACCGACAGGAGGAAATCAGCCCCAGCATTTT. This sequence encodes CASSTQPTGGNQPQHF.

This chain uses TRBV9 with TRBJ2-7; perhaps TRBD1 as D (7 bases). Trimming shortened V by 3 bases and J by 3 bases, and 19 bases separated the two germline ends. From germline, CDR1 is SGDLS and CDR2 YYNGEE. This CDR3 has 16 amino acids. The DNA of the CDR3 is TGTGCCAGCAGCGCCATAGGAGGGACAGCGGTCTACGAGCAGTACGTC. Its translation is CASSAIGGTAVYEQYV.

The CDR3 nucleotides are TGTGCCAGCAGCCCCCCTGGGACAGGGAAATTCCACGAGCAGTACTTC. Protein sequence: CASSPPGTGKFHEQYF. This rearrangement joins TRBV7-9 to TRBJ2-7; 9 bases are a match to TRBD1. V was pared by 5 bases and J by 5 bases, with 13 bases of the junction left unmatched. The CDR3 has 16 residues. In germline, CDR1 is SEHNR, CDR2 FQNEAQ (reference sequence).

This clone was seen a single time. J is TRBJ2-7 and V is TRBV15; 8 bases map to TRBD1. Germline V gives CDR1 LNHNV, CDR2 YYDKDF (reference sequence). Trimming took 5 bases from V and 9 from J; bases not matched to a gene: 3. The CDR3 consists of 11 residues. DNA for the CDR3: TGTGCCACCAGCCCCACAGGGGGGCAGTACGTC. It codes for CATSPTGGQYV.

The chain couples TRBV7-2 to TRBJ2-1; D remains ambiguous. Germline lookup yields CDR1 SGHTA and CDR2 FQGNSA. The CDR3 is 15 residues long. The germline V and J ends were trimmed by 0 bases and 2 bases, with 8 bases remaining between them. The CDR3 reads CASSLAHSPYNEQFF. CDR3 nucleotide sequence: TGTGCCAGCAGCTTAGCGCACAGTCCCTACAATGAGCAGTTCTTC. Full variable domain (outside the CDR3, taken from reference TRBV7-2 and TRBJ2-1): GAGVSQSPSNKVTEKGKDVELRCDPISGHTALYWYRQSLGQGLEFLIYFQGNSAPDKSGLPSDRFSAERTGGSVSTLTIQRTQQEDSAVYLCASSLAHSPYNEQFFGPGTRLTVL.

V gene TRBV11-1 combines with J gene TRBJ2-1; TRBD1 is a possible D gene (6 bases). V lost 5 bases and J 1 base, leaving 18 bases between the germline ends. Germline-derived CDR1 and CDR2 are SGHAT and FQDESV (reference sequence). The CDR3 is 17 amino acids. The CDR3 bases are TGTGCCAGCAGCAAGCCGCAGGGGTATGGGTCCTACAATGAGCAGTTCTTC. Its translation is CASSKPQGYGSYNEQFF.

The V call is TRBV7-2, the J call TRBJ1-2; 8 bases fit TRBD1. CDR1 SGHTA and CDR2 FQGNSA come from the germline V gene. The CDR3 is 15 residues long. V was pared by 5 bases and J by 0 bases, with 5 bases of the junction left unmatched. The CDR3 DNA reads TGTGCCAGCAGCGCCAGGGGGCTTACTAACTATGGCTACACCTTC. Translation gives CASSARGLTNYGYTF.

The CDR3 bases are TGTGCCACCAGCAGAGATCGACAGAACTATGGCTACACCTTC. This encodes CATSRDRQNYGYTF. The rearrangement links TRBV15 to TRBJ1-2; D may be TRBD1 (5 bases). CDR3 size: 14 residues. CDR1 and CDR2 from the germline V gene are LNHNV and YYDKDF (reference sequence). The germline V and J ends were trimmed by 0 bases and 2 bases, with 7 bases remaining between them.

The CDR3 sequence is CASRRTGTGGDYGYTF. CDR3 coding DNA: TGTGCCAGCAGACGTACCGGGACAGGGGGGGACTATGGCTACACCTTC. This chain joins TRBV5-4 and TRBJ1-2; the match to TRBD1 covers 11 bases. Germline V lookup: CDR1 SGHNT, CDR2 YYREEE (reference sequence). CDR3 length: 16 residues. V lost 5 bases, J lost 3 bases, and 9 bases stayed unmatched.

The CDR3 here is CASSTGTSVVNEQFF. DNA of the CDR3: TGTGCCAGCAGCACCGGGACTAGCGTGGTGAATGAGCAGTTCTTC. The chain joins TRBV5-5 to TRBJ2-1, with TRBD2 matching 10 bases. CDR1 is SGHKS and CDR2 is YYEKEE in the germline V gene (reference sequence). The V and J ends lost 4 bases and 7 bases, in that order; junction bases with no gene match: 8. This CDR3 contains 15 residues.

The V call is TRBV5-1, the J call TRBJ2-6; no firm D call. The CDR3 consists of 14 residues. Germline CDR1 and CDR2: SGHRS and YFSETQ. Trimming pared 4 bases from V and 0 bases from J, leaving 5 bases between. The CDR3 sequence is CASSPNSGANVLTF. In nucleotides, the CDR3 is TGCGCCAGCAGCCCAAACTCTGGGGCCAACGTCCTGACTTTC.

This sequence joins TRBV6-5 and TRBJ2-7; 10 bases align to TRBD1. V lost 6 bases and J lost 3; bases outside the gene matches: 5. Per the germline V gene, CDR1 is MNHEY and CDR2 is SVGAGI. This CDR3 has 14 residues. The CDR3 bases are TGTGCCAGCAGACCGGGACAGGGGAGCTACGAGCAGTACGTC. Its translation is CASRPGQGSYEQYV.